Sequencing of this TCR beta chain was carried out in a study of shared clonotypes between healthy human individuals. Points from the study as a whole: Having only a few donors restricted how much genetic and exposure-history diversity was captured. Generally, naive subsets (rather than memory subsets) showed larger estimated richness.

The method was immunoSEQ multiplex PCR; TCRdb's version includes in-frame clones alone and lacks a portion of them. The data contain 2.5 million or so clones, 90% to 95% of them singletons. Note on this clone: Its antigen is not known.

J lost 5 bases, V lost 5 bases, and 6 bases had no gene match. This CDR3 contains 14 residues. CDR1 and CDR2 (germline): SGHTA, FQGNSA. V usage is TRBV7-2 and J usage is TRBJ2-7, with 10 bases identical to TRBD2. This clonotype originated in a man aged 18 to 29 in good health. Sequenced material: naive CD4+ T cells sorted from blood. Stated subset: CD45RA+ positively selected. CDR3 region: CASSPGTSVHEQYF. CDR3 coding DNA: TGTGCCAGCAGCCCCGGGACTAGCGTGCACGAGCAGTACTTC.